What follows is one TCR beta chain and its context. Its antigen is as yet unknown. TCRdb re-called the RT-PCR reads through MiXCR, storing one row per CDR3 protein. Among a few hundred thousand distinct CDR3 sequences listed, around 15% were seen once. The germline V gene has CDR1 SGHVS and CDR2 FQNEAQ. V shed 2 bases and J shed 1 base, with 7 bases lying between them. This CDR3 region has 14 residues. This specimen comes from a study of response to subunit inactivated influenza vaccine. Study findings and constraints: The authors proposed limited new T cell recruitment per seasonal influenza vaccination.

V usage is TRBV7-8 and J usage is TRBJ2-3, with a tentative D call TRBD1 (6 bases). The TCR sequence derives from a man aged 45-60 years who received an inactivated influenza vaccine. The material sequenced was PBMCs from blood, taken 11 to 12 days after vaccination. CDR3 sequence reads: CASSLWGRTDTQYF. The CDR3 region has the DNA TGTGCCAGCAGCTTATGGGGGCGCACAGATACGCAGTATTTT.